Described below is a single T cell receptor beta chain sequence and its context. The V gene end was trimmed by 0 bases and the J gene end by 2 bases; junction bases not matched to a gene: 4. The CDR3 runs 16 residues. Germline CDR1 and CDR2: WNHNN and SYGVQD (reference sequence). In assigning cohorts, the study relied on participant-reported clinical history. The data are from a study of blood T cell repertoires in COVID-19. Study-level background: COVID-19 samples from acute and convalescent phases originated in the United States, Italy and Spain. Nucleic acid was either cDNA or gDNA, and it came from T cells, B-cell-depleted T cells, or PBMCs.

Original analysis: For nucleated cells, counts were estimated from reference gene primer amplification. Only in-frame clones appear in the TCRdb table, and some are missing; sequencing was by immunoSEQ multiplex PCR. V and J calls and clone size follow that table, whereas D and trimming were derived from the DNA. The data show 190,000 or so clones, 75% to 90% seen once. The sequence came from a man between 25 and 39 years old who had recovered from COVID-19. Material: PBMCs or T cells enriched from blood (not recorded which). This sequence joins TRBV10-1 and TRBJ2-3; 8 bases line up with TRBD2. The DNA for the CDR3 is TGCGCCAGCAGTGAGTCCTTCGGGGGGGTCACAGATACGCAGTATTTT. It codes for CASSESFGGVTDTQYF.